This T cell receptor (beta chain) stems from a study of Graves' ophthalmopathy and Graves' hyperthyroidism. The TCR beta CDR3 regions underwent amplification from RNA transcripts. The first round was an RT-PCR with HTBI primers, and the second round was a multiplex PCR. TCRdb ran MiXCR on the multiplex PCR reads and lists one entry per CDR3 protein. The sample records 450,000 or so distinct CDR3 sequences, under 15% being singletons. General study findings and limits: For separating ophthalmopathy from stable hyperthyroidism, a 13-signature model gave 87.88% sensitivity and roughly 83% specificity.

This clonotype showed up many times. Antigen: not known. J was trimmed by 3 bases and V by 6 bases; bases with no gene match: 2. CDR3 length: 12 amino acids. Reliance was placed on clinical symptoms, serum thyroxine, TRAb, thyroid ultrasound and orbital computed tomography for diagnosis. The chain carries TRBV12-3 or TRBV12-4 and TRBJ2-7; 7 nucleotides line up with TRBD1. This TCR came from a woman aged 25 to 39 with Graves' ophthalmopathy. Sequencing was carried out using blood. The CDR3 nucleotides are TGTGCCAGCAGAGCAGGGGGCTACGAGCAGTACTTC. Its translation: CASRAGGYEQYF.